Each of the 3 T cell receptor beta chains below was sequenced from the same sample in a study of blood T cells in healthy people across ages. Using a J-beta primer mix together with a sample-barcoded 5' primer, a second PCR was run for roughly 7 to 12 cycles. TCRdb fed the 5' RACE reads into MiXCR, producing one record per CDR3 protein. Here the sample spans some 1,800,000 distinct CDR3 sequences, roughly 43% being singletons. The specimen sequenced was blood. Every receptor here comes from a human donor in good health.

This clonotype was seen more than once but under ten times. The rearrangement links TRBV4-3 to TRBJ1-2; D unresolved. Looked up from germline, CDR1 is LGHNA and CDR2 is YSLEER. The CDR3 has 13 amino acids. V was trimmed by 1 base and J by 7 bases, leaving 10 bases between them. The CDR3: CASSQGGRSGYTF. CDR3 in DNA: TGCGCCAGCAGCCAAGGGGGAAGGTCTGGCTACACCTTC.

This clonotype was seen a few times. The chain recombines TRBV29-1 with TRBJ1-2; maybe TRBD1 (5 bases). CDR1 is SQVTM, CDR2 ANQGSEA, per germline. V gave up 4 bases and J gave up 3 bases, with 15 bases separating them. CDR3 length equals 14 residues. The CDR3 region has the DNA TGCAGCGTTGGCGTGGGGAGGGGAGACTATGGCTACACCTTC. Protein product: CSVGVGRGDYGYTF. Together with reference TRBV29-1 and TRBJ1-2, the CDR3 gives the full variable domain: SAVISQKPSRDICQRGTSLTIQCQVDSQVTMMFWYRQQPGQSLTLIATANQGSEATYESGFVIDKFPISRPNLTFSTLTVSNMSPEDSSIYLCSVGVGRGDYGYTFGSGTRLTVV.

The rearrangement links TRBV9 to TRBJ1-2, with D perhaps TRBD1 (6 bases). The germline V and J ends were trimmed by 4 bases and 3 bases, with 16 bases remaining between them. Germline-derived CDR1 and CDR2 are SGDLS and YYNGEE. The CDR3 covers 15 residues. CDR3 coding DNA: TGTGCCAGCAGCCCGAGGGGGGCGGAAGACTATGGCTACACCTTC. Its translation is CASSPRGAEDYGYTF. The full variable domain, in which reference TRBV9 and TRBJ1-2 provide the parts outside the CDR3, is DSGVTQTPKHLITATGQRVTLRCSPRSGDLSVYWYQQSLDQGLQFLIQYYNGEERAKGNILERFSAQQFPDLHSELNLSSLELGDSALYFCASSPRGAEDYGYTFGSGTRLTVV.